This TCR beta chain originates from a study of T cell responses to AZD1222 COVID-19 vaccine. Using immunoSEQ multiplex PCR, the repertoire was profiled, and TCRdb retains in-frame clones only, with some absent. The sample has about 150,000 clones; 88% are singletons. This CDR3 comprises 16 residues. Trimming pared 4 bases from V and 9 bases from J, leaving 20 bases between. The germline V gene has CDR1 SGHRS and CDR2 YFSETQ. The specimen was peripheral blood, collected on day 0 of AZD1222 vaccination. This clonotype was obtained from an adult in good health. The chain employs TRBV5-1 and TRBJ1-6; D may be TRBD1 (6 bases). The chain's CDR3 is CASSPRTQGTPSPLHF. CDR3 in DNA: TGCGCCAGCAGCCCAAGAACTCAGGGGACCCCTTCACCCCTCCACTTT.